Each of the 14 T cell receptor beta chains below was sequenced from the same sample in a study of T cell repertoires in aging, cancer and after chemotherapy. Multiplex touch-down PCR with TRB-A/B primers amplified rearranged V-D-J TRB sequences. TCRdb ran MiXCR on the multiplex PCR reads and lists one entry per CDR3 protein. Of 5,000 to 6,000 distinct CDR3 sequences in the sample, roughly 29% were seen once. Peripheral blood genomic DNA, not sorted cells or RNA, was the template. The source material was blood. The source is a human donor in good health.

This sequence joins TRBV12-3 or TRBV12-4 and TRBJ2-1, with D hard to call. The CDR3 length is 13 residues. Trimming removed 4 bases from V and 5 bases from J, with 9 bases in between. The CDR3 nucleotides are TGTGCCAGCAGTTCCCGAAGTAACAATGAGCAGTTCTTC. This translates into CASSSRSNNEQFF.

This clonotype was counted only a few times. The rearrangement links TRBV6-1 to TRBJ2-5; unclear D gene. Looked up from germline, CDR1 is MNHNS and CDR2 is SASEGT. The V end lost 3 bases, the J end lost 7 bases, and 15 bases lay between the germline ends. CDR3 length: 14 amino acids. The CDR3 bases are TGTGCCAGCAGTGATGGGGTTTTGGTGGGGACCCAGTACTTC. Translation gives CASSDGVLVGTQYF.

This clonotype was picked up a small number of times. This CDR3 reads CASRATSRANQPQHF. CDR3 bases: TGTGCCAGCAGGGCAACCTCCAGGGCTAATCAGCCCCAGCATTTT. V usage is TRBV5-5 and J usage is TRBJ1-5; possible D gene TRBD1, 5 bases. V lost 5 bases and J lost 4, with 16 bases in between. CDR1 and CDR2 (germline): SGHKS, YYEKEE (reference sequence). The CDR3 has 15 amino acids.

For this clonotype: At one end the junction does not follow the germline gene, possibly because of a read error. The chain employs TRBV5-1 and TRBJ2-3; possibly TRBD1 or TRBD2 for D (6 bases each). Germline V gene data show CDR1 as SGHRS and CDR2 as YFSETQ. The CDR3 sequence is 14 residues long. In nucleotides, the CDR3 is TGCGCCAGCAGCGGGGGGCAGGGCCCAGATACGCGGTATTTT. Translated, it gives CASSGGQGPDTRYF.

Sample share makes this clonotype medium-sized. This chain joins TRBV5-5 and TRBJ2-7; TRBD1 matches 8 bases. The CDR3 loop spans 16 amino acids. The germline V gene encodes CDR1 SGHKS and CDR2 YYEKEE (reference sequence). V lost 0 bases, J lost 12 bases, and 17 bases stayed unmatched. CDR3 DNA: TGTGCCAGCAGCTTGGGACAGGGGATTATTATCGGGCCGGCGTACTTC. As protein: CASSLGQGIIIGPAYF.

The chain links TRBV6-6 to TRBJ1-2, with D perhaps TRBD1 (5 bases). The germline V and J ends were trimmed by 2 bases and 2 bases, with 24 bases remaining between them. Germline CDR1 and CDR2: MNHNY and SVGAGI (reference sequence). The CDR3 has 19 residues. CDR3 protein: CASSYLSLGGLRVNYGYTF. The CDR3 coding sequence is TGTGCCAGCAGTTACCTTAGTCTCGGGGGTTTGCGGGTCAACTATGGCTACACCTTC.

The J gene is TRBJ1-3, the V gene TRBV29-1; D is unresolved. Trimming pared 0 bases from V and 0 bases from J, leaving 18 bases between. CDR3 length: 18 amino acids. CDR1 is SQVTM and CDR2 is ANQGSEA in the germline V gene. CDR3 coding DNA: TGCAGCGTTGAAGAGTCGGGGAGGGCGGCCTACTCTGGAAACACCATATATTTT. Its protein is CSVEESGRAAYSGNTIYF.

The rearrangement joins TRBV30 to TRBJ2-7, with a weak D call TRBD2 (7 bases). In germline, CDR1 is GTSNPN, CDR2 SVGIG (reference sequence). There are 14 residues in the CDR3. V was shortened by 5 bases and J by 4 bases, with 18 bases between the two germline ends. The CDR3, as DNA: TGTGCCTGGGGTTGGGGGGGGGCGCGTTACGAGCAGTACTTC. Its protein is CAWGWGGARYEQYF.

The chain uses TRBV7-9 and TRBJ1-2, with D possibly being TRBD1 (5 bases). V dropped 0 bases and J dropped 5 bases, with 7 bases sitting between them. The length of the CDR3 is 13 residues. Germline-derived CDR1 and CDR2 are SEHNR and FQNEAQ (reference sequence). The CDR3 DNA reads as TGTGCCAGCAGCTTAGCTGGGGGATATGGCTACACCTTC. It translates to CASSLAGGYGYTF.

The chain joins TRBV11-1 to TRBJ1-1; D possibly corresponds to TRBD1 (6 bases). The CDR3 covers 14 residues. Per germline, CDR1 SGHAT and CDR2 FQDESV (reference sequence). Trimming took 5 bases from V and 4 from J, leaving 14 bases between them. The CDR3 coding sequence is TGTGCCAGCAGCCTAAGGGGGGTCGGCACTGAAGCTTTCTTT. Its translation: CASSLRGVGTEAFF.

This clonotype has just a few counts. The chain uses TRBV5-4 and TRBJ2-1, with D tentatively TRBD2 (6 bases). Trimming cost V 3 bases and J 0 bases, with 16 bases left between them. Germline loops: CDR1 SGHNT, CDR2 YYREEE (reference sequence). The CDR3 is 17 residues long. CDR3 nucleotides: TGTGCCAGCAGCTCCCGGGGTGGCGGGGTCTCCTACAATGAGCAGTTCTTC. The encoded protein is CASSSRGGGVSYNEQFF.

This clonotype came up a few times. The rearrangement uses TRBV30 and TRBJ1-1; 7 bases match TRBD1. V shed 5 bases, J shed 4 bases, and the junction held 7 bases outside the gene matches. The CDR3 consists of 13 residues. Germline V gene sequence: CDR1 GTSNPN, CDR2 SVGIG (reference sequence). DNA for the CDR3: TGTGCCTGGGGGAGAAACAGGGGCACTGAAGCTTTCTTT. Protein sequence: CAWGRNRGTEAFF.

V and J are TRBV20-1 and TRBJ1-1; D possibly corresponds to TRBD1 (6 bases). The germline gives CDR1 DFQATT, CDR2 SNEGSKA (reference sequence). V was trimmed by 6 bases and J by 4 bases, leaving 21 bases between them. The CDR3 is 15 residues long. Here the CDR3 reads CSASQGRTDFTEAFF. The CDR3 DNA reads as TGCAGTGCGTCCCAGGGGAGGACGGACTTCACTGAAGCTTTCTTT.

The chain has TRBV11-1 and TRBJ1-2; 8 bases are shared with TRBD1. The junction had 2 bases not matched to a gene; V was cut back by 7 bases and J by 4 bases. The CDR3 sequence is 12 residues long. Germline lookup yields CDR1 SGHAT and CDR2 FQDESV (reference sequence). This CDR3 reads CASNTGGYGYTF. The CDR3, as DNA: TGTGCCAGCAATACAGGGGGCTATGGCTACACCTTC.